What follows is one T cell receptor (beta chain) and its context. This record comes from a study of blood T cell repertoires in COVID-19. The CDR3 extends over 15 amino acids. Deletions cut 0 bases from V and 2 bases from J, with 11 bases between. Per germline, CDR1 SGHNT and CDR2 YYREEE (reference sequence). Methods used by the authors: Amplification with reference gene primers provided the estimates of nucleated cell counts. This table comes from immunoSEQ multiplex PCR, and its TCRdb copy is limited to in-frame clones, with some not included. The V and J calls and clone size are taken from that table; D and trimming were inferred from the DNA. The sample has some 29,000 clones, 76% seen once; the top ten hold about 40%.

The sample consisted of peripheral blood. This TCR came from a man aged 70-80 years with acute or convalescent COVID-19. The J gene is TRBJ2-5, the V gene TRBV5-4; tentative D call: TRBD2 (6 bases). Here the CDR3 DNA reads TGTGCCAGCAGCTTGGGGGTCGCGGGGCAAGAGACCCAGTACTTC. It encodes CASSLGVAGQETQYF.